The 4 T cell receptor beta chains given below trace back to one sample, sequenced in a study of cytomegalovirus exposure and HLA in healthy donors. The study ran its PCR with 60 Vbeta and 13 Jbeta primers. Data came from immunoSEQ multiplex PCR; TCRdb stores just in-frame clones and leaves some out. Of about 150,000 clones in the sample, 75% were seen once. Sequenced material: PBMCs. These receptors were collected from a man aged 18-30 years in good health and CMV-seropositive.

This clone has a handful of counts. The CDR3 DNA reads TGTGCCAGCTCTAGCCGGGGAGAGAGCTCTGGGGCCAACGTCCTGACTTTC. This codes for CASSSRGESSGANVLTF. The V call is TRBV28, the J call TRBJ2-6, with a possible D match to TRBD2 (5 bases). Between the trimmed V and J ends, which lost 8 bases and 0 bases, there was a span of 17 bases. The CDR3 length is 17 residues. Germline values: CDR1 MDHEN, CDR2 SYDVKM. Based on the CDR3 plus reference TRBV28 and TRBJ2-6, the full variable domain is DVKVTQSSRYLVKRTGEKVFLECVQDMDHENMFWYRQDPGLGLRLIYFSYDVKMKEKGDIPEGYSVSREKKERFSLILESASTNQTSMYLCASSSRGESSGANVLTFGAGSRLTVL.

The chain employs TRBV6-5 and TRBJ2-2; D might be TRBD1 (5 bases). Trimming took off 0 bases at V and 6 bases at J, with 11 bases between the two ends. Germline V lookup: CDR1 MNHEY, CDR2 SVGAGI. CDR3 length equals 15 residues. As DNA, the CDR3 is TGTGCCAGCAGTTACTCGTGGCAGGGCTCCGGGGAGCTGTTTTTT. Translating gives CASSYSWQGSGELFF.

A few counts support this clone. This chain joins TRBV14 and TRBJ2-7, with D unclear. Germline loops: CDR1 SGHDN, CDR2 FVKESK. Between the trimmed V and J ends, which lost 1 base and 3 bases, there was a span of 7 bases. The CDR3 is made up of 13 amino acids. CDR3 residues: CASSQGLVYEQYF. The CDR3 region has the DNA TGTGCCAGCAGCCAAGGGCTCGTCTACGAGCAGTACTTC.

CDR3 protein: CAIKGPSYEQYF. In DNA, the CDR3 is TGTGCCATCAAAGGCCCTAGCTACGAGCAGTACTTC. The chain combines TRBV2 with TRBJ2-7, with D hard to call. This CDR3 region has 12 residues. CDR1 is SNHLY and CDR2 is FYNNEI in the germline V gene. V lost 10 bases, J lost 3 bases, and 13 bases lay in between.